This T cell receptor (beta chain) was recorded in a study of kidney transplant recipient with SARS-CoV-2 infection. Per germline, CDR1 SGHAT and CDR2 FQDESV (reference sequence). The CDR3 has 17 amino acids. Trimming pared 4 bases from V and 4 bases from J, leaving 22 bases between. The table lists this clonotype with many counts. From the reads, TCRdb called clonotypes with MiXCR, one entry per CDR3 protein. Of under 300,000 distinct CDR3 sequences in the sample, 29% were seen once. The clonotype originates from a male patient younger than 45 who had COVID-19 and was a kidney transplant recipient. Some T cells here may be from the graft donor. The material was a blood sample, obtained at baseline and on day 111 from a kidney transplant recipient. The chain uses TRBV11-1 and TRBJ1-2; D is ambiguous. The CDR3 is CASSYPSKAGKTYGYTF. In DNA form, the CDR3 reads TGTGCCAGCAGCTATCCAAGTAAGGCTGGAAAGACCTATGGCTACACCTTC.